This T cell receptor beta chain was sequenced in a study of T cells expressing NK-cell markers. The CDR3 length is 15 residues. Germline V lookup: CDR1 SGHVS, CDR2 FQNEAQ. One entry per CDR3 protein, without DNA, is what TCRdb gives after re-calling the 5' RACE reads. The listing contains 440,000 or so distinct CDR3 sequences. The chain has TRBV7-8 and TRBJ2-7; the D call of TRBD2 rests on TCRdb alone, since no DNA is present to check it. The receptor was isolated from a woman aged 18 to 75 in good health. Sample: blood T cells: a sorted CD56 or NKG2C T cell subset, CD4+ or CD8+ T cells, or bulk PBMC T cells (not recorded which). This CDR3 is CASSPAGTTSYEQYF.